This T cell receptor beta chain was retrieved from a study of tissue T cells after allogeneic stem cell transplantation. The table lists this clone with a count of one. Gene names and germline match the mouse. The read ends 1 residue shy of where the CDR3 ends; the end is completed using the germline J gene. The method was immunoSEQ multiplex PCR; TCRdb's version includes in-frame clones alone and lacks a portion of them. The data show about 17,000 clones, just over 70% seen once. The ends were cut back, 2 bases at V and 1 base at J, with 12 bases in the middle. This CDR3 region has 15 residues. Germline V lookup: CDR1 GKSSPN, CDR2 SITVG.

Sequencing was performed on spleen. The TCR originated in a female BALB/c mouse in good health. This mouse strain has H2-d as its MHC haplotype. V gene TRBV31 combines with J gene TRBJ1-3; tentative D call: TRBD1 (5 bases). The CDR3 loop is CAWSFLRASGNTLYF. CDR3 DNA (partial): TGTGCCTGGAGTTTTCTCAGGGCCTCTGGAAATACGCTCTAT. Full variable domain (remainder filled in from reference TRBV31 and TRBJ1-3): AQTIHQWPVAEIKAVGSPLSLGCTIKGKSSPNLYWYWQATGGTLQQLFYSITVGQVESVVQLNLSASRPKDDQFILSTEKLLLSHSGFYLCAWSFLRASGNTLYFGEGSRLIVV.